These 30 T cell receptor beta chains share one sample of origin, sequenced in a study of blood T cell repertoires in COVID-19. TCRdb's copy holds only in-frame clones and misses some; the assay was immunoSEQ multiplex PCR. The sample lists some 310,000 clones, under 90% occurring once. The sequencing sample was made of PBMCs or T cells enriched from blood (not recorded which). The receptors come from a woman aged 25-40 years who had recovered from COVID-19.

In nucleotides, the CDR3 is TGTGCCAGCAGTGAAAGAGGAGCAGATACGCAGTATTTT. Residues: CASSERGADTQYF. The chain has TRBV2 and TRBJ2-3; D is undetermined. Deletions cut 2 bases from V and 4 bases from J, with 7 bases between. Per germline, CDR1 SNHLY and CDR2 FYNNEI. This CDR3 has 13 residues.

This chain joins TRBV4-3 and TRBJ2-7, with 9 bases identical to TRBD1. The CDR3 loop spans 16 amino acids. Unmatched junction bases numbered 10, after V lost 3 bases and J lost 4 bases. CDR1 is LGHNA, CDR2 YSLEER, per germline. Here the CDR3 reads CASSQRTGTGSYEQYF. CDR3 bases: TGCGCCAGCAGCCAGCGGACCGGGACAGGGTCATACGAGCAGTACTTC.

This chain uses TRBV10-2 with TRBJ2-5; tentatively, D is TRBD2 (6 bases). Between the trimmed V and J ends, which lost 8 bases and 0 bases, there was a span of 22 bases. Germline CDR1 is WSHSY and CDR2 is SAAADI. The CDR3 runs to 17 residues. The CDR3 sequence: CASLGVGRGGYQETQYF. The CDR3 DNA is TGCGCCAGCCTTGGGGTAGGGAGAGGAGGGTACCAAGAGACCCAGTACTTC.

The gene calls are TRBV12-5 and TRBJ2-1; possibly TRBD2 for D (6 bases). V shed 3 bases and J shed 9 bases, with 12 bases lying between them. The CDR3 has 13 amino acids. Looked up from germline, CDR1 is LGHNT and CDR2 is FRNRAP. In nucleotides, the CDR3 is TGTGCTAGTGGTTTTTCGGGGGTTAGTGAGCAGTTCTTC. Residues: CASGFSGVSEQFF.

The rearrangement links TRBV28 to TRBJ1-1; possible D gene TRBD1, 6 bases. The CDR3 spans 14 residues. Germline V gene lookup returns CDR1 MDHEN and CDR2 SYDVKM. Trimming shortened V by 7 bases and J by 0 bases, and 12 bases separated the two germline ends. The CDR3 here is CASNRDILNTEAFF. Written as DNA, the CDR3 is TGTGCCAGCAACCGGGACATCTTGAACACTGAAGCTTTCTTT. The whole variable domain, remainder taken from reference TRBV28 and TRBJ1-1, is DVKVTQSSRYLVKRTGEKVFLECVQDMDHENMFWYRQDPGLGLRLIYFSYDVKMKEKGDIPEGYSVSREKKERFSLILESASTNQTSMYLCASNRDILNTEAFFGQGTRLTVV.

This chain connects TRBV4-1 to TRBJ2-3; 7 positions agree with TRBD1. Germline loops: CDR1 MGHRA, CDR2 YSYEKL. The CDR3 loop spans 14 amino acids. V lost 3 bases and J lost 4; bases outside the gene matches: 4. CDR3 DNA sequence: TGCGCCAGCAGCCACGAAGGGGGCGCAGATACGCAGTATTTT. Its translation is CASSHEGGADTQYF.

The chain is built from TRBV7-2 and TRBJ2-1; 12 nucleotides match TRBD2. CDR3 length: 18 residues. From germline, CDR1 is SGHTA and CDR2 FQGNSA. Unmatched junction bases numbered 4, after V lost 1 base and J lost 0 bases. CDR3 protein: CASSLGLAGGSSYNEQFF. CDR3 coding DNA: TGTGCCAGCAGCTTAGGGCTAGCGGGAGGGAGCTCCTACAATGAGCAGTTCTTC.

The CDR3 spells CASSLASSYAGELFF. In DNA form, the CDR3 reads TGTGCCAGCAGCTTGGCTAGCTCTTACGCCGGGGAGCTGTTTTTT. This rearrangement joins TRBV5-4 to TRBJ2-2, with D possibly being TRBD2 (5 bases). From germline, CDR1 is SGHNT and CDR2 YYREEE (reference sequence). V was cut by 0 bases and J by 6 bases, with 12 bases left in between. This CDR3 comprises 15 residues.

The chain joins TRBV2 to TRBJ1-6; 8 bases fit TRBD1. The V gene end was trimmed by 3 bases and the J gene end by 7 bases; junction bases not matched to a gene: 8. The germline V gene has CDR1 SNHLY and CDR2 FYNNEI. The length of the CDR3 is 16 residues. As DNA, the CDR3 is TGTGCCAGCAGTGAGCCAGACAGGGGCGAAAATTCACCCCTCCACTTT. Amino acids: CASSEPDRGENSPLHF.

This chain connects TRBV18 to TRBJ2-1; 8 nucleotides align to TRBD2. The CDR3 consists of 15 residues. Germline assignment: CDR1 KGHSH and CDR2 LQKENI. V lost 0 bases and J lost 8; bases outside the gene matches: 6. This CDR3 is CASSPPGTSGHEQFF. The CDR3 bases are TGTGCCAGCTCACCACCCGGGACTAGTGGGCATGAGCAGTTCTTC.

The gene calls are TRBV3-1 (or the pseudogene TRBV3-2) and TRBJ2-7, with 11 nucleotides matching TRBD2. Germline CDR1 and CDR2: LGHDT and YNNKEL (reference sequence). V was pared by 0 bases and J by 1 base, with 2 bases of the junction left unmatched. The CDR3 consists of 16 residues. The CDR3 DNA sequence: TGTGCCAGCAGCCAAGAGGGACTAGCGGATTCCTACGAGCAGTACTTC. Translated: CASSQEGLADSYEQYF.

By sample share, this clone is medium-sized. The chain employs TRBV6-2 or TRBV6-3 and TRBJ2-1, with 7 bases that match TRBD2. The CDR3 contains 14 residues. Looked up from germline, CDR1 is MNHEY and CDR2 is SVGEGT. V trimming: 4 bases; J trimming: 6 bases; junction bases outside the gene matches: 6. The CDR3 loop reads CASSSSGELNEQFF. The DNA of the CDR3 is TGTGCCAGCAGTTCGAGCGGGGAGCTCAATGAGCAGTTCTTC.

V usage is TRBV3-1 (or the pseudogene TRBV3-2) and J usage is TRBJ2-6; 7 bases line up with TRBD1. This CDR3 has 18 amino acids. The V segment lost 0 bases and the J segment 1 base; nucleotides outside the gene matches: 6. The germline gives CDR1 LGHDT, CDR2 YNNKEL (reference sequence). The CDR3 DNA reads TGTGCCAGCAGCCAAGAACAGGGGCTATTTTCTGGGGCCAACGTCCTGACTTTC. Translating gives CASSQEQGLFSGANVLTF.

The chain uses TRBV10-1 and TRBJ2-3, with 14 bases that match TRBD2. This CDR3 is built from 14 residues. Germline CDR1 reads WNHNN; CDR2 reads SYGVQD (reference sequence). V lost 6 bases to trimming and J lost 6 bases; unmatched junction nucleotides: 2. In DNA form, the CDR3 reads TGCGCCAGCAGCGGGACTAGCGGGAGCGATACGCAGTATTTT. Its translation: CASSGTSGSDTQYF.

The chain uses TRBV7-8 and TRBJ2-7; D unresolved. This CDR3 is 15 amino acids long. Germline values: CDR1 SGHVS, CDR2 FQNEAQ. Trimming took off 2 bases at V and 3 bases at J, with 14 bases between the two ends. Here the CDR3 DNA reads TGTGCCAGCAGCTTATCGGCCAGAGGCATCTACGAGCAGTACTTC. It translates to CASSLSARGIYEQYF.

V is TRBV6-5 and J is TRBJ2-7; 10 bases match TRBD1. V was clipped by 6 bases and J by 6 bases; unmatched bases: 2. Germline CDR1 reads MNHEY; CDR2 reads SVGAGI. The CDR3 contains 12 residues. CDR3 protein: CASSGTGVEQYF. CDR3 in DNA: TGTGCCAGCAGCGGGACAGGGGTCGAGCAGTACTTC.

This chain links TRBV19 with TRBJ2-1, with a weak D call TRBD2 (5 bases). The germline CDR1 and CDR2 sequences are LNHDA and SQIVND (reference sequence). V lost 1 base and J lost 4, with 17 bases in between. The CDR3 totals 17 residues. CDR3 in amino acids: CASSIGVGDTTYNEQFF. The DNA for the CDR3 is TGTGCCAGTAGTATAGGGGTGGGAGACACTACGTACAATGAGCAGTTCTTC.

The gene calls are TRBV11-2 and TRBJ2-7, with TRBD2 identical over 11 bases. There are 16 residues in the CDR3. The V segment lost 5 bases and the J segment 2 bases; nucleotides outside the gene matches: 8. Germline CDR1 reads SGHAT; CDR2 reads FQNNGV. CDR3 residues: CASSHSALAGAYEQYF. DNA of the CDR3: TGTGCCAGCAGCCACAGTGCACTAGCGGGGGCCTACGAGCAGTACTTC.

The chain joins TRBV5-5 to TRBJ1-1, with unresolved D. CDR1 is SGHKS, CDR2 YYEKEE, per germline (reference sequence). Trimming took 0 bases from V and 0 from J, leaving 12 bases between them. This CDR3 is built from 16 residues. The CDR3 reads CASSLAGFSLNTEAFF. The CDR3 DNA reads TGTGCCAGCAGCTTGGCCGGGTTCAGCTTGAACACTGAAGCTTTCTTT.

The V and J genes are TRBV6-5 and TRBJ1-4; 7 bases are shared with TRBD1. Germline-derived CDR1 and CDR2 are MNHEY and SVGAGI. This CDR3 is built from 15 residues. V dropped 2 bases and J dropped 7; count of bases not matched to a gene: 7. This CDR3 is CASSYRQNRGEKLFF. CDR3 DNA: TGTGCCAGCAGTTACCGTCAGAACAGGGGTGAAAAACTGTTTTTT.

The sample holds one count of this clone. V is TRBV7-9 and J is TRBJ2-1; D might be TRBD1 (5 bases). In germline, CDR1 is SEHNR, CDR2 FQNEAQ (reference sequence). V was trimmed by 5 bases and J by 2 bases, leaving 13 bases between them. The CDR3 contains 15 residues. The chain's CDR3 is CASSRRQTTYNEQFF. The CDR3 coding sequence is TGTGCCAGCAGCCGAAGACAGACAACCTACAATGAGCAGTTCTTC.

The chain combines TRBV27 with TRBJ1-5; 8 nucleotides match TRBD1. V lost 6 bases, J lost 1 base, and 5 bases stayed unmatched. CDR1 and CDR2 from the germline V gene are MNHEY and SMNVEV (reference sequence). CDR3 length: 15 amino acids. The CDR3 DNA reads TGTGCCAGCAGCCCACAGGGGGTCAGCAATCAGCCCCAGCATTTT. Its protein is CASSPQGVSNQPQHF.

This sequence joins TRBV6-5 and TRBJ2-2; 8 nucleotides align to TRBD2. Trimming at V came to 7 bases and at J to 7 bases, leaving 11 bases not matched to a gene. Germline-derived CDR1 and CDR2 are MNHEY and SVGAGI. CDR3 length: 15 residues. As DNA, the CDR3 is TGTGCCAGCACCCCAGAAGCGGGAGCACTCGGGGAGCTGTTTTTT. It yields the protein CASTPEAGALGELFF.

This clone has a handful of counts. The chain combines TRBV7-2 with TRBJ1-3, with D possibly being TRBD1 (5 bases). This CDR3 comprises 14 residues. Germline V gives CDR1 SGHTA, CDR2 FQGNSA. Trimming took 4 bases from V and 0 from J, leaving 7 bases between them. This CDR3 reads CASSSRVSGNTIYF. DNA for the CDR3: TGTGCCAGCAGCTCCAGGGTCTCTGGAAACACCATATATTTT. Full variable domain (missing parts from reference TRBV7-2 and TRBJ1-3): GAGVSQSPSNKVTEKGKDVELRCDPISGHTALYWYRQSLGQGLEFLIYFQGNSAPDKSGLPSDRFSAERTGGSVSTLTIQRTQQEDSAVYLCASSSRVSGNTIYFGEGSWLTVV.

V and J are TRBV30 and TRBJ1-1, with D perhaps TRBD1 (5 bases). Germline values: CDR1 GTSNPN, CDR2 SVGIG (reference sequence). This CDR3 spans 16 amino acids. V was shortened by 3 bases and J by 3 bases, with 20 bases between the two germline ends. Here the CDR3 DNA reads TGTGCCTGGAGGGCACATTACTTCCTAGGGGACACTGAAGCTTTCTTT. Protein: CAWRAHYFLGDTEAFF.

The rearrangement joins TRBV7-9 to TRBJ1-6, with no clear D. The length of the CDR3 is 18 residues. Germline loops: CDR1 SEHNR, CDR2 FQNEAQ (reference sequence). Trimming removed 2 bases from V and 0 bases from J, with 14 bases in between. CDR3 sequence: CASSLFFQSSSYNSPLHF. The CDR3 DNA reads TGTGCCAGCAGCTTATTTTTCCAGTCCAGCTCCTATAATTCACCCCTCCACTTT.

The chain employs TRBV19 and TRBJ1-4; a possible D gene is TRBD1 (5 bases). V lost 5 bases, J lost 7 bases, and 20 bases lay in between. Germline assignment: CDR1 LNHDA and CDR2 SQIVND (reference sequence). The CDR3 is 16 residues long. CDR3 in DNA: TGTGCCAGTAGTGCTCCGGGGCCCCTGGGGGGTGAAAAACTGTTTTTT. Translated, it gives CASSAPGPLGGEKLFF. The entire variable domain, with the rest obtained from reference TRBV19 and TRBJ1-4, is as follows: DGGITQSPKYLFRKEGQNVTLSCEQNLNHDAMYWYRQDPGQGLRLIYYSQIVNDFQKGDIAEGYSVSREKKESFPLTVTSAQKNPTAFYLCASSAPGPLGGEKLFFGSGTQLSVL.

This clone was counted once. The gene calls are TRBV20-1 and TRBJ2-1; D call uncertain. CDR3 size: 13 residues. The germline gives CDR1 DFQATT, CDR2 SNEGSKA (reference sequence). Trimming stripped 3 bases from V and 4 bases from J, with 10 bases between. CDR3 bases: TGCAGTGCTAGTCCGACTGAATACAATGAGCAGTTCTTC. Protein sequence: CSASPTEYNEQFF.

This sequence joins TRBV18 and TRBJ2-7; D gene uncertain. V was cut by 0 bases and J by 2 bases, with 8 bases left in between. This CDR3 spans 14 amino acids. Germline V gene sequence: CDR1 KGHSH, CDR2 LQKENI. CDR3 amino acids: CASSPPGATYEQYF. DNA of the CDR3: TGTGCCAGCTCACCACCGGGCGCTACCTACGAGCAGTACTTC.

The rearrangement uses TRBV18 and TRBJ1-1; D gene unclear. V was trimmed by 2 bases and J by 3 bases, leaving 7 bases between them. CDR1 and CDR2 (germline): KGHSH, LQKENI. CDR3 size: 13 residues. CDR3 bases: TGTGCCAGCTCACCAGCGCCTTACACTGAAGCTTTCTTT. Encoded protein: CASSPAPYTEAFF.